A selection of T cell receptor beta chains follows, all from one sample in a study of blood T cell repertoires in COVID-19. Only in-frame clones appear in the TCRdb table, and some are missing; sequencing was by immunoSEQ multiplex PCR. The repertoire holds 200,000 to 300,000 clones, with around 89% as singletons. The sample taken for sequencing was PBMCs or T cells enriched from blood (not recorded which). All receptors derive from a woman between 40 and 55 years old with acute COVID-19. CDR3s include the opening cysteine and the closing phenylalanine or tryptophan. D genes are given only for firm matches. Size tells how often a clone was seen (once, few, many) or the class of an expanded clone, and some rows leave it out.

clone size,D gene,J gene,V gene,CDR3 DNA,CDR3 protein
-,-,TRBJ1-6,TRBV11-2,TGTGCCAGCAGCTTGATGGCGGGGGCCGGTCTCTCCTATAATTCACCCCTCCACTTT,CASSLMAGAGLSYNSPLHF
-,-,TRBJ1-2,TRBV20-1,TGCAGTGCTACCGTGGGGAGCGGCTACACCTTC,CSATVGSGYTF
-,-,TRBJ2-7,TRBV5-6,TGTGCCAGCAGCCCACCGGGAACAAGGTACGAGCAGTACTTC,CASSPPGTRYEQYF
-,-,TRBJ2-1,TRBV2,TGTGCCAGCAGTGACGGAAGGCCCCCCAGGGAGCAGTTCTTC,CASSDGRPPREQFF
-,TRBD1,TRBJ1-1,TRBV7-2,TGTGCCAGCAGAACGGAAGGGGGCGCGAGGAACACTGAAGCTTTCTTT,CASRTEGGARNTEAFF
few,-,TRBJ1-4,TRBV2,TGTGCCAGCAGACGGGACACCCTAATTAATGAAAAACTGTTTTTT,CASRRDTLINEKLFF
few,-,TRBJ1-5,TRBV24-1,TGTGCCACCAGTGCCCAGGGTGTAGGCAATCAGCCCCAGCATTTT,CATSAQGVGNQPQHF
once,-,TRBJ2-1,TRBV5-6,TGTGCCAGCACCCCGGCGGGATACAATGAGCAGTTCTTC,CASTPAGYNEQFF
-,TRBD1,TRBJ1-2,TRBV6-4,TGTGCCAGCAGTGTGACAGGGGGCGGGGGCTATGGCTACACCTTC,CASSVTGGGGYGYTF
-,-,TRBJ2-2,TRBV7-8,TGTGCCAGCAGCTTAGCGCTCGGCACCGGGGAGCTGTTTTTT,CASSLALGTGELFF
-,-,TRBJ1-2,TRBV7-8,TGTGCCAGCAGCCGAGGGCGGGGGGACTATGGCTACACCTTC,CASSRGRGDYGYTF
-,TRBD2,TRBJ2-5,TRBV7-2,TGTGCCAGCAGCGGGACTAGCGGGGGGGCCCAAGAGACCCAGTACTTC,CASSGTSGGAQETQYF
-,-,TRBJ1-3,TRBV28,TGTGCCACCGGACAGACACCCTCTGGAAACACCATATATTTT,CATGQTPSGNTIYF
-,-,TRBJ2-1,TRBV2,TGTGCCAGCAGTGAATTTGAGCTAGGGGTCTACAATGAGCAGTTCTTC,CASSEFELGVYNEQFF
-,-,TRBJ1-1,TRBV6-5,TGTGCCAGCCGGTATAACACTGAAGCTTTCTTT,CASRYNTEAFF
-,-,TRBJ2-7,TRBV6-5,TGTGCCAGCAGTTACTCTTACCAGGGCTCCTACGAGCAGTACTTC,CASSYSYQGSYEQYF
few,-,TRBJ1-2,TRBV12-3/TRBV12-4,TGTGCCAGCAGTTTTCAACTAAACTATGGCTACACCTTC,CASSFQLNYGYTF
-,TRBD1,TRBJ1-3,TRBV4-3,TGCGCCAGCAGCCGAGACCCGGGACAGACTGGAAACACCATATATTTT,CASSRDPGQTGNTIYF
-,TRBD1,TRBJ2-1,TRBV7-8,TGTGCCAGCAGCTTCGAGACAGGGGCTCCGAATGAGCAGTTCTTC,CASSFETGAPNEQFF
-,TRBD2,TRBJ2-3,TRBV4-2,TGTGCCAGCAGCCGACTTCCGGGACTAGCGGGGGGCCGCGATACGCAGTATTTT,CASSRLPGLAGGRDTQYF
-,-,TRBJ1-1,TRBV7-9,TGTGCCAGCAGCTTGCAAGACAGTAGGCACACTGAAGCTTTCTTT,CASSLQDSRHTEAFF
-,-,TRBJ2-2,TRBV7-2,TGTGCCAGCAGCTTATATTCCGGGTCCACCGGGGAGCTGTTTTTT,CASSLYSGSTGELFF